This T cell receptor (beta chain) was documented in a study of T-cell reconstitution after alpha-beta-depleted transplantation in children. General study results and limits: Newly produced T cells mostly provided counts and TCRbeta diversity after one year, as hyperexpanded clones declined. After transplant, high TCRbeta diversity at day 60 in some patients arose from surviving recipient T cells and thymic progenitors. Reportedly, roughly two months post-transplant, alpha-beta T cells arose from several hundred expanded graft clones.

Per the germline V gene, CDR1 is SNHLY and CDR2 is FYNNEI. This CDR3 comprises 13 residues. The J segment lost 7 bases and the V segment lost 5 bases, leaving 2 bases of the junction unmatched. A note on this clonotype: Its antigen is still unknown.

Preparing the TCRbeta library involved the use of unique molecular identifiers. TCRdb ran MiXCR on the PCR reads and lists one entry per CDR3 protein. The sample holds about 1,000,000 distinct CDR3 sequences, under 30% seen once. This receptor was identified in a boy younger than two who had a stem cell transplant for SCID, so the T cells may come from the graft donor. The rearrangement joins TRBV2 to TRBJ1-6, with 7 bases lining up with TRBD1. The material sequenced was PBMCs, mostly from graft donor cells, taken 360 days after TCRalphabeta/CD19-depleted stem cell transplant. CDR3 DNA sequence: TGTGCCAGCAGTAGGGGGCAGAATTCACCCCTCCACTTT. Translated: CASSRGQNSPLHF.